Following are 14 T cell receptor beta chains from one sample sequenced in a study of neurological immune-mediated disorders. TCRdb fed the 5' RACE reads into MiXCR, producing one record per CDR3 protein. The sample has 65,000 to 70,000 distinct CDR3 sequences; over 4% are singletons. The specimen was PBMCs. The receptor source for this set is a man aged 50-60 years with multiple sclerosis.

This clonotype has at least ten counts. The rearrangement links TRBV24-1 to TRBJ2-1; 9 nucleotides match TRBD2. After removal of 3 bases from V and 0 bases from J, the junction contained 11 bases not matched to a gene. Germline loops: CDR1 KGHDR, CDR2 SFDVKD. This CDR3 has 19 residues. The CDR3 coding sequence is TGTGCCACCAGTGATCCTGGCGCTAGCGGGGAGAGCTCCTACAATGAGCAGTTCTTC. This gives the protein CATSDPGASGESSYNEQFF.

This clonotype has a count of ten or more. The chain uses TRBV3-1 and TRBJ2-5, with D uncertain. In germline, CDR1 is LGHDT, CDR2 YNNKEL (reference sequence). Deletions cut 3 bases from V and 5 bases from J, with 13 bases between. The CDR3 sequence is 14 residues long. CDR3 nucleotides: TGTGCCAGCAGCCAGCACGGCCAAGCGGAGACCCAGTACTTC. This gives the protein CASSQHGQAETQYF.

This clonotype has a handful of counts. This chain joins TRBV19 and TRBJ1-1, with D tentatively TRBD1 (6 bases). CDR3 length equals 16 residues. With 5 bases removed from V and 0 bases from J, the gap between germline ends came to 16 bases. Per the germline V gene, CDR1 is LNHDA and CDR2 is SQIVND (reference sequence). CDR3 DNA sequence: TGTGCCAGTAGTCAACCCCGGACAGCGGTGAACACTGAAGCTTTCTTT. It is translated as CASSQPRTAVNTEAFF. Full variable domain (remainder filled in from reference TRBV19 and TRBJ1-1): DGGITQSPKYLFRKEGQNVTLSCEQNLNHDAMYWYRQDPGQGLRLIYYSQIVNDFQKGDIAEGYSVSREKKESFPLTVTSAQKNPTAFYLCASSQPRTAVNTEAFFGQGTRLTVV.

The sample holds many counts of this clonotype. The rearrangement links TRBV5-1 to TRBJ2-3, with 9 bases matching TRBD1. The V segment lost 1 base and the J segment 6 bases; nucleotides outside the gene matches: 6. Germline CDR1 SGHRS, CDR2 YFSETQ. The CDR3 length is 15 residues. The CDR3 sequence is CASSLTGGIRDTQYF. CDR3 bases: TGCGCCAGCAGCTTGACAGGGGGCATAAGGGATACGCAGTATTTT. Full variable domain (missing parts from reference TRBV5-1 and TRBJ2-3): KAGVTQTPRYLIKTRGQQVTLSCSPISGHRSVSWYQQTPGQGLQFLFEYFSETQRNKGNFPGRFSGRQFSNSRSEMNVSTLELGDSALYLCASSLTGGIRDTQYFGPGTRLTVL.

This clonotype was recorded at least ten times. In nucleotides, the CDR3 is TGTGCCAGCAGCTTAAACCCAACTAACTATGGCTACACCTTC. Translation gives CASSLNPTNYGYTF. The genes are TRBV7-3 and TRBJ1-2, with D hard to call. Germline V CDR1 and CDR2: SGHTA, FQGTGA. The germline V and J ends were trimmed by 1 base and 0 bases, with 6 bases remaining between them. The length of the CDR3 is 14 residues.

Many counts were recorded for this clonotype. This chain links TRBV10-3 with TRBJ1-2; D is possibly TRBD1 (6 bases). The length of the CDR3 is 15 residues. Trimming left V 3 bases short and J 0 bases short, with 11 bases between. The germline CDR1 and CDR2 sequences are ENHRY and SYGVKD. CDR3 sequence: CAISDPGASNYGYTF. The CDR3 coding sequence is TGTGCCATCAGTGATCCGGGGGCGTCTAACTATGGCTACACCTTC.

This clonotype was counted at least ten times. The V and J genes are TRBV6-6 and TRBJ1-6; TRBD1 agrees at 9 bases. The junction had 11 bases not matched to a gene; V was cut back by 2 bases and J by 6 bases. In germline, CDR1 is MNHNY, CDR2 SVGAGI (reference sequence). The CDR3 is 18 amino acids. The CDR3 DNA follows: TGTGCCAGCAGTTACGGGGGGACAGGGATTGTGCTTAATTCACCCCTCCACTTT. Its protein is CASSYGGTGIVLNSPLHF.

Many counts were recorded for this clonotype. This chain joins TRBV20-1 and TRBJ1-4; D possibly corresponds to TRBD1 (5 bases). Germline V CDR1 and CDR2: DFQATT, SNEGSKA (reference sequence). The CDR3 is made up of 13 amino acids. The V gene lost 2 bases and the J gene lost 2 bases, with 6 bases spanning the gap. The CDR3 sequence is CSARWGTNEKLFF. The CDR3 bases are TGCAGTGCTAGATGGGGGACTAATGAAAAACTGTTTTTT.

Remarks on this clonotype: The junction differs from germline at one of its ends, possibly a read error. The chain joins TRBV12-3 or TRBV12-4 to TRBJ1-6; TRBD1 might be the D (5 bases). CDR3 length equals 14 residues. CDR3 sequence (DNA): TGTGCCAGCAGTTTAGCGGGCGGGGCTTCACCCCTCAACTTT. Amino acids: CASSLAGGASPLNF.

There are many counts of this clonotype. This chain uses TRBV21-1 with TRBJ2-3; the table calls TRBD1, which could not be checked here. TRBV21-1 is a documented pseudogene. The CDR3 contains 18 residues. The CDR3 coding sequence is TGTGCCAGCAGCAAACCCATGGGGCGGGACACTAGCACAGATACGCAGTATTTT. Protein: CASSKPMGRDTSTDTQYF.

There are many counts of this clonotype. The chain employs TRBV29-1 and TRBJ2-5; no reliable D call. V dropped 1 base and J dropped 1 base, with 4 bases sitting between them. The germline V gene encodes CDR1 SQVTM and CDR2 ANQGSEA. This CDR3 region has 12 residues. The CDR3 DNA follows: TGCAGCGTTGAAGTCAGCCAAGAGACCCAGTACTTC. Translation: CSVEVSQETQYF.

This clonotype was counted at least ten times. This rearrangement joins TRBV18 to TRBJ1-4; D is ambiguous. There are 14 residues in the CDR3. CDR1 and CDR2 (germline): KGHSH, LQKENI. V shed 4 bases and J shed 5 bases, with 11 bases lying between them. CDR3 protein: CASSRAGTNEKLFF. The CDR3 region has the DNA TGTGCCAGCTCACGTGCCGGAACGAATGAAAAACTGTTTTTT.

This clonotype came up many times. CDR3 DNA sequence: TGTGCCAGCAGTTCGGCCGACAGGGTGCTGTTTTTT. This translates into CASSSADRVLFF. The J gene is TRBJ1-4, the V gene TRBV12-3 or TRBV12-4; TRBD1 agrees at 7 bases. The CDR3 sequence is 12 residues long. J lost 14 bases, V lost 4 bases, and 7 bases had no gene match.

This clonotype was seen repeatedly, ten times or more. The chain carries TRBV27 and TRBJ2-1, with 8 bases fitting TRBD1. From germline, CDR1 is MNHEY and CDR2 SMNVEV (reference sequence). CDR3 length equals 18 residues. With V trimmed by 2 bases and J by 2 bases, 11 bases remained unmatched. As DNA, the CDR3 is TGTGCCAGCAGTTTAAAGGGCAGACAGGGGTTCACCTACAATGAGCAGTTCTTC. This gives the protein CASSLKGRQGFTYNEQFF.